Included here is one T cell receptor beta chain sequence, with context. The target of this receptor is not known. Base quality data are lacking; no much larger clone is found one base away. The sample belongs to a study of blood T cells in healthy people across ages (dated by TCRdb to 2015 to 2017). A note on the overall study: Template switching captured roughly one uniquely barcoded TCR beta cDNA molecule per two T cells in model experiments. To track age-related changes in TCR beta repertoire diversity, the study relied on deep sequencing normalized with unique cDNA molecular identifiers. Donors were grouped into four age groups: young (average approximately 15 years), middle-aged (about 38), aged (approximately 67) and long-lived (about 90). To avoid experimental bias, donors of different ages were randomly spread across the sequencing lanes. For two donors (one aged 18 to 30 and one aged 80 or older), the study analyzed two additional independent replicas of 1 million unique cDNA reads from the same blood draw. What the research found in general, with its limitations: There was a strong correlation between observed TCR beta diversity and the percentage of naive T cells measured by flow cytometry. As age increased, observed TCR beta diversity per million T cells dropped in a roughly linear way, and a significant reduction was already evident by age 40. Because profiling used bulk unsorted PBMCs, naive and antigen-experienced compartments could not be compared conclusively. Compared with the aged group, the long-lived group had more naive CD4+ T cells, fewer expanded clones and increased TCR diversity, a pattern suggesting age selection. Donor CMV infection status was unknown, potentially confounding age-related changes in expanded clonotypes. Estimates of total diversity based on one million sequenced T cells were considered lower bounds and underestimates.

Systemically healthy Caucasian individuals from Russia, about 38 in total and aged roughly 6 to 95 years, were included as donors. Each donor gave around 9.8 milliliters of peripheral blood, collected into EDTA-treated Vacutainer tubes. Ficoll-Paque density-gradient centrifugation was used to isolate PBMCs, with at least 7 million per sample. Total RNA was extracted from PBMCs with Trizol reagent, with at least 6 micrograms obtained per sample. The percentages of naive CD45RAhigh/CD27high T cells were determined by flow cytometry on a PBMC aliquot from every donor. Receptor amplification or capture employed 5' RACE. Instrument on record: Illumina HiSeq 2500. The second PCR ran for roughly 6 to 11 cycles and used a J-beta primer mix along with a sample-barcoded 5' primer. A unique molecular identifier was introduced onto each TCR beta cDNA molecule by a template-switch 5' adaptor carrying 12 random nucleotides. Each sample yielded at least 2.5 million CDR3-containing paired-end reads. The Mint cDNA synthesis kit, primed by a TRBC-specific oligonucleotide, was used to synthesize first-strand cDNA from all RNA. Following uracil-DNA glycosylase treatment, a first 18-cycle PCR with universal primers M1SS and BC2_uni_R was performed on all cDNA. From the authors' description of their analysis: For normalization, 1 million high-quality reads were randomly selected from each sample, with every read carrying a distinct molecular identifier. Instead of being binned into consensus sequences, reads with shared molecular identifiers were discarded. MiTCR, set to a Q25 quality threshold and the strictest error-elimination algorithm, was used for CDR3 identification, clonotype clustering and error correction. A nonparametric unseen species model using Euler transformation provided a lower-bound estimate of total TCR beta diversity. TCRdb reprocessing: public reads trimmed at Q25 with fastp, clones called with MiXCR, in-frame beta chains kept. Every distinct CDR3 protein forms one entry, paired with its most common genes and DNA. TCRdb, not the original authors, processed these V and J calls. This sample holds almost 800,000 distinct CDR3 sequences; over 45% were observed only once. The ten largest clones take up about 20% of the sample.

The trim is 6 bases for V and 10 bases for J, with a gap of 25 bases between the germline ends. The CDR3 runs 17 residues from the cysteine to the phenylalanine. Left in the record is the CDR3 DNA by itself, 51 bases read in frame from the first base. CDR1 and CDR2 are drawn from the germline V gene (reference sequence): MNHNY, SVGAGI. Sequenced input: blood. The source of this sequence is a man between 25 and 39 years old in good health. The chain was built from TRBV6-6 and TRBJ1-6; a tentative D call is TRBD1 (5 bases match). The CDR3 amino acid sequence is: CASRGIAGLQGLSPLHF. The nucleotide sequence reads TGTGCCAGCAGGGGCATTGCGGGCCTCCAGGGACTATCACCCCTCCACTTT.